The clone carrying this T cell receptor beta chain was found many times. Antigen specificity is unknown. TCRdb recomputed calls from the 5' RACE reads with MiXCR, one row per CDR3 protein. The profile shows 540,000 or so distinct CDR3 sequences, approximately 20% of them singletons. This sample stems from a study of identical twins. General study points: Monozygotic twin pairs showed more out-of-frame TCR alpha sharing than models estimated.

There are 17 residues in the CDR3. The ends lost 3 bases at V and 4 bases at J; junction bases unmatched: 10. The data also belong to a second study, concerning yellow fever vaccine responses in identical twins.

The sequence was collected from a woman under 30 in good health. The chain links TRBV12-3 or TRBV12-4 to TRBJ2-5; 11 positions agree with TRBD2. The specimen was CD4+ T cells sorted from blood. This chain's CDR3 is CASSLGLAASGGETQYF. CDR3 nucleotides: TGTGCCAGCAGTTTGGGACTAGCGGCCTCAGGGGGAGAGACCCAGTACTTC.